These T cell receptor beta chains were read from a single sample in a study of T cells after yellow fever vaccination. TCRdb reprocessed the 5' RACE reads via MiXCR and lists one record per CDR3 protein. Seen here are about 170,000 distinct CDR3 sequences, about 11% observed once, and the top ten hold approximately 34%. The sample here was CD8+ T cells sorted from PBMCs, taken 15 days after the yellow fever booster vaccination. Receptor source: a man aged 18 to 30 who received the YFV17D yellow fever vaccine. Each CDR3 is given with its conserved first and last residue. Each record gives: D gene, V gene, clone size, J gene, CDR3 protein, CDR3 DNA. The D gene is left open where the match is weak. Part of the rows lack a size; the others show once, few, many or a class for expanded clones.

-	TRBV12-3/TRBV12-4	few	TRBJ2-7	CASSFRDSYEQYF	TGTGCCAGCAGTTTCCGGGACTCCTACGAGCAGTACTTC
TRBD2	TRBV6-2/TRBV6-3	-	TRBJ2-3	CASSYEVAGANTDTQYF	TGTGCCAGCAGTTACGAGGTAGCGGGGGCCAACACAGATACGCAGTATTTT
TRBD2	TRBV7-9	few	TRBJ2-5	CASGTSGETQYF	TGTGCCAGCGGGACTAGCGGAGAGACCCAGTACTTC
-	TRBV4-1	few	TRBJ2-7	CASSQEGTGMNEQYF	TGCGCCAGCAGCCAAGAAGGAACAGGGATGAACGAGCAGTACTTC
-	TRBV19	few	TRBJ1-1	CASSRAEGYDTEAFF	TGTGCCAGTAGCAGGGCCGAGGGCTACGACACTGAAGCTTTCTTT
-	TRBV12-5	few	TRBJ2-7	CASGFGPKVNSYEQYF	TGTGCTAGTGGATTCGGACCGAAGGTGAACTCCTACGAGCAGTACTTC
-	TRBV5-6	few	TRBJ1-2	CASSFSGSHYGYTF	TGTGCCAGCAGCTTTTCAGGGTCTCACTATGGCTACACCTTC
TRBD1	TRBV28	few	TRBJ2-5	CASSLVGQGGPYQETQYF	TGTGCCAGCAGTTTGGTAGGACAGGGAGGACCGTACCAAGAGACCCAGTACTTC
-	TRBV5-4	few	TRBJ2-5	CASSLASRDGETQYF	TGTGCCAGCAGCTTGGCAAGCCGGGACGGCGAGACCCAGTACTTC
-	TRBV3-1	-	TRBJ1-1	CASSQAPRRGAEAFF	TGTGCCAGCAGCCAAGCCCCTCGAAGGGGAGCTGAAGCTTTCTTT
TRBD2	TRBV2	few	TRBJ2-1	CASRGWTSGIYNEQFF	TGTGCCAGCAGGGGATGGACTAGCGGTATTTACAATGAGCAGTTCTTC
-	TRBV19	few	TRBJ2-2	CASTPTPGGLNTGELFF	TGTGCCAGTACTCCCACCCCCGGGGGGCTTAACACCGGGGAGCTGTTTTTT
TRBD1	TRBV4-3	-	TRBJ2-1	CASSQDTGQGANEQFF	TGCGCCAGCAGCCAAGATACGGGACAGGGGGCTAATGAGCAGTTCTTC
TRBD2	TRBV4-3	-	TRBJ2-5	CASSVSLAGGLQETQYF	TGCGCCAGCAGCGTTTCTCTAGCGGGGGGGCTTCAAGAGACCCAGTACTTC
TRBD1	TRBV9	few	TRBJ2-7	CASSVGDRENEQYF	TGTGCCAGCAGCGTAGGCGACAGGGAAAACGAGCAGTACTTC
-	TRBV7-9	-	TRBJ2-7	CASSSHPPPEQYF	TGTGCCAGCAGCTCCCATCCCCCCCCCGAGCAGTACTTC
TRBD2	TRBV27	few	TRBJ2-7	CASSSGTSGSSYEQYF	TGTGCCAGCAGTTCTGGGACTAGCGGAAGCTCCTACGAGCAGTACTTC
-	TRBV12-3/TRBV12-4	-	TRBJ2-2	CASSFSAGNTGELFF	TGTGCCAGCAGTTTCTCTGCGGGGAACACCGGGGAGCTGTTTTTT
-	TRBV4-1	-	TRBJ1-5	CASSQGDLGSNQPQHF	TGCGCCAGCAGCCAAGGGGACCTTGGAAGCAATCAGCCCCAGCATTTT
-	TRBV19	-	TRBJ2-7	CASSIAGAEEQYF	TGTGCCAGTAGTATTGCAGGGGCTGAAGAGCAGTACTTC
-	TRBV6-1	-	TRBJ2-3	CASSGVTGSTDTQYF	TGTGCCAGCAGTGGGGTGACTGGGAGCACAGATACGCAGTATTTT
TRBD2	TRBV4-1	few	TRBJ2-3	CASSLGTSGNTDTQYF	TGCGCCAGCAGCCTTGGGACTAGCGGGAACACAGATACGCAGTATTTT
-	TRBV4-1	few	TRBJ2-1	CASSQDLGRGSYNEQFF	TGCGCCAGCAGCCAAGATTTGGGCAGGGGCTCCTACAATGAGCAGTTCTTC
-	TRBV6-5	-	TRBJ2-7	CASSYSTLGGYEQYF	TGTGCCAGCAGTTACTCGACCCTCGGCGGGTACGAGCAGTACTTC
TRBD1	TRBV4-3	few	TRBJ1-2	CASSHDRAPYGYTF	TGCGCCAGCAGCCATGACAGGGCGCCCTATGGCTACACCTTC
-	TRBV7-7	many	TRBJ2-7	CASSLEEHYEQYF	TGTGCCAGCAGCTTAGAGGAACACTACGAGCAGTACTTC
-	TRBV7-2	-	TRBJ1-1	CASSSLDRNTEAFF	TGTGCCAGCAGCTCATTAGACAGGAACACTGAAGCTTTCTTT
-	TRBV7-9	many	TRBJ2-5	CASSPDLNQETQYF	TGTGCCAGCAGCCCAGACTTAAATCAAGAGACCCAGTACTTC
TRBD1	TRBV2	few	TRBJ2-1	CASKDRFPYNEQFF	TGTGCCAGCAAGGACAGGTTCCCCTACAATGAGCAGTTCTTC